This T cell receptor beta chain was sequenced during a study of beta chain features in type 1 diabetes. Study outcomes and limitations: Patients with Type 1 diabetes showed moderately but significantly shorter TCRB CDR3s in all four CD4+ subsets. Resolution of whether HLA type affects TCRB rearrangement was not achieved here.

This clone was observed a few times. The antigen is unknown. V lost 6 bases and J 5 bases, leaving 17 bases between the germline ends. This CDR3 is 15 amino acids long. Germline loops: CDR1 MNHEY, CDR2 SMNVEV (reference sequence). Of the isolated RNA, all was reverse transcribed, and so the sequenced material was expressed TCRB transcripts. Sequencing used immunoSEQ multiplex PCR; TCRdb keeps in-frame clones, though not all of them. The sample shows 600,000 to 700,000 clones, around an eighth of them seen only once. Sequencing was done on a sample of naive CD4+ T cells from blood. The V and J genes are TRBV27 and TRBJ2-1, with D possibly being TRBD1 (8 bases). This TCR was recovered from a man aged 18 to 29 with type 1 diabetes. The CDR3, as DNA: TGTGCCAGCAGGCGGGGGACAGGATTTCACAATGAGCAGTTCTTC. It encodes CASRRGTGFHNEQFF.